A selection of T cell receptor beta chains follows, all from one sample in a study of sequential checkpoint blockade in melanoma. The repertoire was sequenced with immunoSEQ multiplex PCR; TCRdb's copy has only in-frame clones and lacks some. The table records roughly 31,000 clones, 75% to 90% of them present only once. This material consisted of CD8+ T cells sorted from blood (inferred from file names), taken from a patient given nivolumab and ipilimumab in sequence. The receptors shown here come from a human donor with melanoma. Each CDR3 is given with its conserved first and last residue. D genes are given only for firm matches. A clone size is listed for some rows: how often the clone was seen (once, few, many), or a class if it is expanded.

CDR3 protein: CASSEGGLAGAYEQYF
CDR3 DNA: TGTGCCAGCAGTGAGGGTGGACTAGCGGGAGCTTACGAGCAGTACTTC
J gene: TRBJ2-7
V gene: TRBV2
clone size: NA
D gene: TRBD2

CDR3 protein: CASSLGGGTDYGYTF
CDR3 DNA: TGTGCCAGCAGTTTAGGGGGTGGGACAGACTATGGCTACACCTTC
J gene: TRBJ1-2
V gene: TRBV27
clone size: NA
D gene: TRBD1

CDR3 protein: CSVEGDTFSYEQYF
CDR3 DNA: TGCAGCGTTGAGGGGGACACCTTCTCCTACGAGCAGTACTTC
J gene: TRBJ2-7
V gene: TRBV29-1
clone size: NA
D gene: NA

CDR3 protein: CASSSIQGLNYGYTF
CDR3 DNA: TGCGCCAGCAGCTCCATACAGGGGTTAAACTATGGCTACACCTTC
J gene: TRBJ1-2
V gene: TRBV5-1
clone size: NA
D gene: TRBD1

CDR3 protein: CASSTRTSGGARADTQYF
CDR3 DNA: TGTGCCAGCAGCACCCGGACTAGCGGGGGGGCCAGGGCAGATACGCAGTATTTT
J gene: TRBJ2-3
V gene: TRBV5-4
clone size: NA
D gene: TRBD2

CDR3 protein: CASSSREAKAKNIQYF
CDR3 DNA: TGTGCCAGCAGTTCCAGAGAGGCCAAGGCCAAAAACATTCAGTACTTC
J gene: TRBJ2-4
V gene: TRBV27
clone size: NA
D gene: NA

CDR3 protein: CASSNQGRAYEQYF
CDR3 DNA: TGTGCCAGCAGTAATCAGGGCAGGGCCTACGAGCAGTACTTC
J gene: TRBJ2-7
V gene: TRBV27
clone size: few
D gene: NA

CDR3 protein: CASSPGDTEAFF
CDR3 DNA: TGTGCCAGCAGCCCAGGGGATACTGAAGCTTTCTTT
J gene: TRBJ1-1
V gene: TRBV5-6
clone size: NA
D gene: NA

CDR3 protein: CASSYGTSGVADTQYF
CDR3 DNA: TGTGCCAGCAGCTACGGGACTAGCGGGGTCGCAGATACGCAGTATTTT
J gene: TRBJ2-3
V gene: TRBV13
clone size: NA
D gene: TRBD2

CDR3 protein: CASSQRIGGVSTDTQYF
CDR3 DNA: TGCGCCAGCAGCCAAAGGATAGGCGGGGTAAGCACAGATACGCAGTATTTT
J gene: TRBJ2-3
V gene: TRBV4-1
clone size: NA
D gene: NA

CDR3 protein: CASSHPNRNTIYF
CDR3 DNA: TGTGCCAGCAGCCATCCAAACAGGAACACCATATATTTT
J gene: TRBJ1-3
V gene: TRBV7-9
clone size: few
D gene: NA

CDR3 protein: CATSRDRQAGNTIYF
CDR3 DNA: TGTGCCACCAGCAGAGATAGACAGGCTGGAAACACCATATATTTT
J gene: TRBJ1-3
V gene: TRBV15
clone size: NA
D gene: NA

CDR3 protein: CASSGMGGGELFF
CDR3 DNA: TGTGCCAGCAGCGGGATGGGGGGCGGGGAGCTGTTTTTT
J gene: TRBJ2-2
V gene: TRBV5-6
clone size: NA
D gene: NA

CDR3 protein: CASCLAGDNNEQFF
CDR3 DNA: TGTGCCAGCTGCTTGGCGGGGGACAACAATGAGCAGTTCTTC
J gene: TRBJ2-1
V gene: TRBV28
clone size: NA
D gene: NA

CDR3 protein: CASRGTDLNTGELFF
CDR3 DNA: TGTGCCAGCAGGGGGACAGACTTGAACACCGGGGAGCTGTTTTTT
J gene: TRBJ2-2
V gene: TRBV2
clone size: NA
D gene: TRBD1

CDR3 protein: CASSLEVEWETQYF
CDR3 DNA: TGTGCCAGCAGCTTGGAAGTAGAATGGGAGACCCAGTACTTC
J gene: TRBJ2-5
V gene: TRBV5-6
clone size: few
D gene: NA

CDR3 protein: CASSFTPGQGINEQFF
CDR3 DNA: TGTGCCAGCAGTTTTACTCCGGGACAGGGAATCAATGAGCAGTTCTTC
J gene: TRBJ2-1
V gene: TRBV5-5
clone size: NA
D gene: TRBD1

CDR3 protein: CASSQTGDSNQPQHF
CDR3 DNA: TGTGCCAGCAGCCAGACAGGGGACAGCAATCAGCCCCAGCATTTT
J gene: TRBJ1-5
V gene: TRBV10-3
clone size: NA
D gene: TRBD1

CDR3 protein: CASSQASGANQPQHF
CDR3 DNA: TGCGCCAGCAGCCAAGCTTCAGGGGCCAATCAGCCCCAGCATTTT
J gene: TRBJ1-5
V gene: TRBV4-1
clone size: NA
D gene: NA

CDR3 protein: CASSQGGTGREKLFF
CDR3 DNA: TGTGCCAGCAGCCAAGGCGGGACAGGGAGAGAAAAACTGTTTTTT
J gene: TRBJ1-4
V gene: TRBV6-4
clone size: NA
D gene: TRBD1

CDR3 protein: CAIKAHWNTEAFF
CDR3 DNA: TGTGCCATCAAAGCTCACTGGAACACTGAAGCTTTCTTT
J gene: TRBJ1-1
V gene: TRBV19
clone size: NA
D gene: NA

CDR3 protein: CASSLDGVNTEAFF
CDR3 DNA: TGTGCCAGCAGTTTGGACGGGGTGAACACTGAAGCTTTCTTT
J gene: TRBJ1-1
V gene: TRBV27
clone size: NA
D gene: NA

CDR3 protein: CASSGGAGSGYEQFF
CDR3 DNA: TGTGCCAGCAGCGGCGGGGCGGGAAGCGGATATGAGCAGTTCTTC
J gene: TRBJ2-1
V gene: TRBV7-9
clone size: NA
D gene: NA

CDR3 protein: CASSTRRAGQDYGYTF
CDR3 DNA: TGTGCCAGCAGCACACGGCGGGCGGGACAGGACTATGGCTACACCTTC
J gene: TRBJ1-2
V gene: TRBV27
clone size: NA
D gene: TRBD1

CDR3 protein: CASSHRAGIYTDTQYF
CDR3 DNA: TGTGCCAGCAGCCACCGAGCGGGGATCTACACAGATACGCAGTATTTT
J gene: TRBJ2-3
V gene: TRBV7-9
clone size: once
D gene: TRBD2

CDR3 protein: CASSLEGQQSSYEQYF
CDR3 DNA: TGCGCCAGCAGCTTGGAGGGACAGCAGAGCTCCTACGAGCAGTACTTC
J gene: TRBJ2-7
V gene: TRBV5-1
clone size: NA
D gene: TRBD1

CDR3 protein: CASGGGLEQYF
CDR3 DNA: TGCGCCAGCGGGGGGGGCCTGGAGCAGTACTTC
J gene: TRBJ2-7
V gene: TRBV10-2
clone size: NA
D gene: NA

CDR3 protein: CASNTRQARSYEQYF
CDR3 DNA: TGTGCCAGCAACACCCGACAGGCCCGCTCCTACGAGCAGTACTTC
J gene: TRBJ2-7
V gene: TRBV28
clone size: NA
D gene: NA

CDR3 protein: CATSRGPGAGGYTF
CDR3 DNA: TGTGCCACCAGCAGAGGGCCAGGGGCTGGAGGCTACACCTTC
J gene: TRBJ1-2
V gene: TRBV15
clone size: NA
D gene: NA

CDR3 protein: CASSDTETDTQYF
CDR3 DNA: TGCGCCAGCAGTGACACAGAAACAGATACGCAGTATTTT
J gene: TRBJ2-3
V gene: TRBV10-2
clone size: NA
D gene: NA

CDR3 protein: CASSIDLGQGYTF
CDR3 DNA: TGTGCCAGTAGTATAGACCTCGGACAGGGCTACACCTTC
J gene: TRBJ1-2
V gene: TRBV19
clone size: NA
D gene: NA

CDR3 protein: CASRDSRDNEYEQYF
CDR3 DNA: TGTGCCAGCAGGGACAGCCGGGACAACGAGTACGAGCAGTACTTC
J gene: TRBJ2-7
V gene: TRBV2
clone size: NA
D gene: NA

CDR3 protein: CATSRSIAEAPYNEQFF
CDR3 DNA: TGTGCCACCAGCAGATCCATAGCGGAGGCCCCCTACAATGAGCAGTTCTTC
J gene: TRBJ2-1
V gene: TRBV15
clone size: NA
D gene: NA

CDR3 protein: CASSSTRRTHNSPLHF
CDR3 DNA: TGTGCCAGCAGCTCCACCCGGAGAACCCATAATTCACCCCTCCACTTT
J gene: TRBJ1-6
V gene: TRBV27
clone size: NA
D gene: NA

CDR3 protein: CASSESWLYEQYF
CDR3 DNA: TGCGCCAGCAGTGAGTCGTGGCTTTACGAGCAGTACTTC
J gene: TRBJ2-7
V gene: TRBV10-2
clone size: NA
D gene: NA

CDR3 protein: CASSQDWGGRISAGELFF
CDR3 DNA: TGCGCCAGCAGCCAAGATTGGGGAGGGCGGATCTCAGCCGGGGAGCTGTTTTTT
J gene: TRBJ2-2
V gene: TRBV4-3
clone size: NA
D gene: TRBD2

CDR3 protein: CASSQEGGETQYF
CDR3 DNA: TGCGCCAGCAGCCAAGAGGGGGGAGAGACCCAGTACTTC
J gene: TRBJ2-5
V gene: TRBV4-3
clone size: NA
D gene: NA

CDR3 protein: CASSLASGYYGYTF
CDR3 DNA: TGTGCCAGCAGCTTGGCCTCGGGTTACTATGGCTACACCTTC
J gene: TRBJ1-2
V gene: TRBV5-8
clone size: NA
D gene: NA

CDR3 protein: CASSLGVNSGYEQYF
CDR3 DNA: TGTGCCAGCAGTTTAGGGGTGAATAGCGGATACGAGCAGTACTTC
J gene: TRBJ2-7
V gene: TRBV28
clone size: NA
D gene: NA

CDR3 protein: CAISPRGTGATEQYF
CDR3 DNA: TGTGCCATCAGTCCCCGGGGGACAGGGGCAACCGAGCAGTACTTC
J gene: TRBJ2-7
V gene: TRBV10-3
clone size: NA
D gene: TRBD1

CDR3 protein: CASSQDTGGWDGYTF
CDR3 DNA: TGCGCCAGCAGCCAAGATACCGGCGGGTGGGATGGCTACACCTTC
J gene: TRBJ1-2
V gene: TRBV4-1
clone size: once
D gene: NA

CDR3 protein: CASSVGLAGLGGNEQFF
CDR3 DNA: TGTGCCAGTAGTGTAGGACTAGCGGGTCTGGGAGGCAATGAGCAGTTCTTC
J gene: TRBJ2-1
V gene: TRBV19
clone size: once
D gene: TRBD2

CDR3 protein: CASSQGTGGYGYTF
CDR3 DNA: TGCGCCAGCAGCCAAGGGACAGGGGGCTATGGCTACACCTTC
J gene: TRBJ1-2
V gene: TRBV4-3
clone size: NA
D gene: TRBD1

CDR3 protein: CAISAADYEQYF
CDR3 DNA: TGTGCCATCAGTGCGGCGGATTACGAGCAGTACTTC
J gene: TRBJ2-7
V gene: TRBV10-3
clone size: NA
D gene: NA

CDR3 protein: CASSYSQGHMNTEAFF
CDR3 DNA: TGTGCCAGCAGTTACTCGCAGGGACACATGAACACTGAAGCTTTCTTT
J gene: TRBJ1-1
V gene: TRBV6-7
clone size: NA
D gene: NA

CDR3 protein: CASSLLSAGGELAKNIQYF
CDR3 DNA: TGCGCCAGCAGCTTGCTGTCAGCAGGGGGCGAATTAGCCAAAAACATTCAGTACTTC
J gene: TRBJ2-4
V gene: TRBV5-1
clone size: NA
D gene: TRBD1